In this sample, the clone carrying this TCR beta chain turned up many times. Its target is unknown. As previously described, bulk TCR libraries were made using listed TCR primers. TCRdb called the PCR reads again in MiXCR, with one record for every CDR3 protein. The sample yields approximately 60,000 distinct CDR3 sequences, over 15% seen once. The data were taken from a study of molecular identifiers for immune sequencing clone quantification. Whole-study findings and limits: Spike-in Jurkat TCR RNA from a single cell reportedly registered among 900,000 to 1,000,000 naive cells.

When naive CD8 T cells were sorted, they were gated as CD8+CD4-CCR7+CD45RA+. The sequence was collected from a human donor in good health. Some libraries in this study had Jurkat cell RNA spiked in. Specimen: naive CD8+ T cells from blood, with Jurkat cell RNA spiked in. The subset denotes: FACS-sorted CD8+CD4-CCR7+CD45RA+ naive T cells.

The CDR3 region is CASSLHQGGHNQPQHF. Here the CDR3 DNA reads TGTGCCAGCAGCTTACACCAGGGAGGCCATAATCAGCCCCAGCATTTT. The V call is TRBV7-8, the J call TRBJ1-5, with D maybe TRBD1 (5 bases). The germline V and J ends were trimmed by 2 bases and 4 bases, with 15 bases remaining between them. The germline CDR1 and CDR2 sequences are SGHVS and FQNEAQ. The CDR3 runs to 16 residues.